This T cell receptor beta chain was identified during a study of glioma-infiltrating T cells after dendritic cell vaccination. The CDR3 covers 15 residues. V lost 5 bases and J lost 4, with 15 bases in between. Germline CDR1 is SGDLS and CDR2 is YYNGEE. The method was immunoSEQ multiplex PCR; TCRdb's version includes in-frame clones alone and lacks a portion of them. The data contain roughly 51,000 clones, 85% of them singletons. The source is a human donor with glioblastoma. The chain links TRBV9 to TRBJ2-2; tentative D call: TRBD1 (7 bases). The input for sequencing was blood, taken before dendritic cell vaccination. The CDR3 DNA sequence: TGTGCCAGCAGGGGGGGACAGTTAGCCACCGGGGAGCTGTTTTTT. Translation gives CASRGGQLATGELFF.